This T cell receptor beta chain originates from a study of blood T cell repertoires in COVID-19. About the research overall: Both acute and convalescent COVID-19 samples were obtained from the United States, Italy and Spain.

Produced via immunoSEQ multiplex PCR; TCRdb's table is partial and in-frame only. The data show some 240,000 clones, with around 90% seen just once and about 6.5% held by the top ten. Trimming removed 5 bases at V and 4 bases at J, with 17 bases between. The CDR3 sequence is 15 residues long. The germline CDR1 and CDR2 sequences are LGHNA and YNFKEQ. This chain connects TRBV4-2 to TRBJ1-2; no clear D. The TCR originated in a man aged 60 to 75 who had recovered from COVID-19. Sequencing input: peripheral blood. The CDR3 spells CASSGEEGSFYGYTF. The DNA of the CDR3 is TGTGCCAGCAGCGGGGAGGAGGGAAGCTTCTATGGCTACACCTTC.